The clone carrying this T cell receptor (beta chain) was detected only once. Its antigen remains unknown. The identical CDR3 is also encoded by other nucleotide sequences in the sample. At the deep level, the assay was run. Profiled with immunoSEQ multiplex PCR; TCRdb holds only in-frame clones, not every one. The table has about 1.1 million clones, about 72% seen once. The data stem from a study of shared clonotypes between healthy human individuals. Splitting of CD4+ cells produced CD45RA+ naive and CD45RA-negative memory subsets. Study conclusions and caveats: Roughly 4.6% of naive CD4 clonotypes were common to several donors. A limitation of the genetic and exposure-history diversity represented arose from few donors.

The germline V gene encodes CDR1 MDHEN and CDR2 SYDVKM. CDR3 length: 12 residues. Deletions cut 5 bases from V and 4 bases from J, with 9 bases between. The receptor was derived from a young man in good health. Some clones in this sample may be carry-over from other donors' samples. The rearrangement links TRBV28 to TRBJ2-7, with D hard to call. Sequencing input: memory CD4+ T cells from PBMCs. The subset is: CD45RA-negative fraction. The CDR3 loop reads CASSLSRYEQYF. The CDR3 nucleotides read TGTGCCAGCAGTCTGTCCAGGTACGAGCAGTACTTC.